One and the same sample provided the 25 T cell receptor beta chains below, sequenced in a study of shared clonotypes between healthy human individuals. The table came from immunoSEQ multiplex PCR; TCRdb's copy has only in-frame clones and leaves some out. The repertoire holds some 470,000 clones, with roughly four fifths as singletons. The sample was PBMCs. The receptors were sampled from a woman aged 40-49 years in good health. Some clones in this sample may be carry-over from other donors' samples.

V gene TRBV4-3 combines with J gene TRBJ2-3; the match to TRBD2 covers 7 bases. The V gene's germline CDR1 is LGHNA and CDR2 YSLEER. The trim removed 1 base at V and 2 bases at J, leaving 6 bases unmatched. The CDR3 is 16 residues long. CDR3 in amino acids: CASSQVGLDFTDTQYF. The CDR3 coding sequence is TGCGCCAGCAGCCAAGTCGGACTAGACTTCACAGATACGCAGTATTTT.

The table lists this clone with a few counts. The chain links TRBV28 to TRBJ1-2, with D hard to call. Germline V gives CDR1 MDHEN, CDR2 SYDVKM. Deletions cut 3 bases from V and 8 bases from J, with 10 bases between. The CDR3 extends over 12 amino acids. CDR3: CASSFSGRGYTF. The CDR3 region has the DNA TGTGCCAGCAGTTTCTCCGGGCGAGGCTACACCTTC.

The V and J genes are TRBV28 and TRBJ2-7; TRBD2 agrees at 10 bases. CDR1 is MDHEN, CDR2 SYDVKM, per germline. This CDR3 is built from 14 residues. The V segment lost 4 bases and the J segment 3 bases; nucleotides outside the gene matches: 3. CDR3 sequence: CASSSGTSDYEQYF. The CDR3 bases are TGTGCCAGCAGTTCGGGGACTAGCGACTACGAGCAGTACTTC.

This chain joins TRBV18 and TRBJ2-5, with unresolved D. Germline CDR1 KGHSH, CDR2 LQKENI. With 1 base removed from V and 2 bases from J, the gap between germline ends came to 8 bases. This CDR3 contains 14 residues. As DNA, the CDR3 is TGTGCCAGCTCACCACTCGAAGCGCAAGAGACCCAGTACTTC. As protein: CASSPLEAQETQYF.

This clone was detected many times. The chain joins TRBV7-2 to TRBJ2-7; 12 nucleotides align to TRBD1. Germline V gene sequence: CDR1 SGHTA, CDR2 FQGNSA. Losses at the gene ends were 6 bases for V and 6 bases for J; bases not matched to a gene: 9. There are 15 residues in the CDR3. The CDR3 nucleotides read TGTGCCAGCAGGCAGCCGGGACAGGGGGCGTCCGAGCAGTACTTC. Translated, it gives CASRQPGQGASEQYF.

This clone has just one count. The CDR3 sequence is CAWEGSSSYEQYF. As DNA, the CDR3 is TGTGCCTGGGAGGGGAGTTCATCCTACGAGCAGTACTTC. V usage is TRBV30 and J usage is TRBJ2-7; D may be TRBD1 or TRBD2 (5 bases each). The CDR3 contains 13 residues. Trimming stripped 5 bases from V and 1 base from J, with 12 bases between. Germline V lookup: CDR1 GTSNPN, CDR2 SVGIG (reference sequence).

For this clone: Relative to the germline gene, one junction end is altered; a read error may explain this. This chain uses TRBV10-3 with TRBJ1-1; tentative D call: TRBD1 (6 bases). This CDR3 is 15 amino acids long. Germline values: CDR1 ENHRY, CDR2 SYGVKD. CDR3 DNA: TGTGCCACCGTACCAGGGGACAAGGCGAACGCTGAAGCTTTCTTT. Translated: CATVPGDKANAEAFF.

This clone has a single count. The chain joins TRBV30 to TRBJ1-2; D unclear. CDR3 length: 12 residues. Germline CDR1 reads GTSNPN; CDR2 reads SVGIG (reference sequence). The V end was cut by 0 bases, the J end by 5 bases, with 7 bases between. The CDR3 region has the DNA TGTGCCTGGAGTGTAGTTCCTTATGGCTACACCTTC. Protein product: CAWSVVPYGYTF.

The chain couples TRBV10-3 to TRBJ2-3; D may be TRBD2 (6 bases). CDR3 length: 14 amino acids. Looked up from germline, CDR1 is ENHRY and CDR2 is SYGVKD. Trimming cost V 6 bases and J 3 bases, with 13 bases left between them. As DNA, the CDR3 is TGTGCCATCAGACCGGGAGATGGGACAGATACGCAGTATTTT. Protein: CAIRPGDGTDTQYF.

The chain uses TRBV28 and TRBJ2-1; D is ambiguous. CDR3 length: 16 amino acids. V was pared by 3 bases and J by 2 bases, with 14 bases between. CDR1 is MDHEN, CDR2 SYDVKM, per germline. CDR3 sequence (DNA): TGTGCCAGCAGTTTGTCGGGCAGCCCGACCTACAATGAGCAGTTCTTC. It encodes CASSLSGSPTYNEQFF.

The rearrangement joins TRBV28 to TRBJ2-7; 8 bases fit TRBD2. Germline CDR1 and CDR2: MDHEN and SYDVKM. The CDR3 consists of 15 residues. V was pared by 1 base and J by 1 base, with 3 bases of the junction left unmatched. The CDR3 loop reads CASSLSGLGSYEQYF. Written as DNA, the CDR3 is TGTGCCAGCAGTTTATCGGGACTAGGGTCCTACGAGCAGTACTTC.

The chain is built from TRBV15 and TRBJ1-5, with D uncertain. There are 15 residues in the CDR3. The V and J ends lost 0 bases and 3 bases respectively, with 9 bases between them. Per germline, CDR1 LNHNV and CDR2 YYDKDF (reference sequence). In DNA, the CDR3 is TGTGCCACCAGCAGAGAAACCAGTACCAATCAGCCCCAGCATTTT. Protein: CATSRETSTNQPQHF.

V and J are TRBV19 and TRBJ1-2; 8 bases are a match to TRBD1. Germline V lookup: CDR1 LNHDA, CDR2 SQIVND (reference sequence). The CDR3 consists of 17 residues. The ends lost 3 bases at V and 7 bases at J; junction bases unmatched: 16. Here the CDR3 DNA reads TGTGCCAGTAGTATCCAGGGGATAACCGGGACAGGCGGTGGCTACACCTTC. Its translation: CASSIQGITGTGGGYTF.

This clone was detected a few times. DNA for the CDR3: TGTGCCAGCAGTGGGCTATTGGGCTCCTACGAGCAGTACTTC. This encodes CASSGLLGSYEQYF. J is TRBJ2-7 and V is TRBV28; no clear D gene. Germline CDR1 and CDR2: MDHEN and SYDVKM. This CDR3 spans 14 amino acids. Trimming pared 5 bases from V and 0 bases from J, leaving 11 bases between.

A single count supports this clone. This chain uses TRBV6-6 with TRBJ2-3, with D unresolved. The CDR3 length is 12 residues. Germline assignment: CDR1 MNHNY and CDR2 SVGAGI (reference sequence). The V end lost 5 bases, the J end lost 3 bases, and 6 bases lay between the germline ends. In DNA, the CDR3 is TGTGCCAGCAGTATGGGGACAGATACGCAGTATTTT. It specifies CASSMGTDTQYF.

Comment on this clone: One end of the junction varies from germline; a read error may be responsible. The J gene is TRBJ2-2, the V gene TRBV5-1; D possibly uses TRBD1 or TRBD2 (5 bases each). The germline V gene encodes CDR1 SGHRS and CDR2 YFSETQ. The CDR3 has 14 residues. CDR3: CASRLGLATGELFF. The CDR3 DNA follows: TGCGCCAGCAGGTTGGGGCTAGCTACCGGGGAGCTGTTTTTT.

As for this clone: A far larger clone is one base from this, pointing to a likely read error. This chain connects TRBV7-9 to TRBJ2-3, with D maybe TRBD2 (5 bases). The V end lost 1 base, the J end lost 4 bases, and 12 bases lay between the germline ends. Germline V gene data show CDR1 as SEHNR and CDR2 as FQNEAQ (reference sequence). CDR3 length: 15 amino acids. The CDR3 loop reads CASSLGVAHADTQYF. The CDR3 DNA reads TGTGCCAGCAGCTTAGGGGTAGCGCACGCAGATACGCAGTATTTT.

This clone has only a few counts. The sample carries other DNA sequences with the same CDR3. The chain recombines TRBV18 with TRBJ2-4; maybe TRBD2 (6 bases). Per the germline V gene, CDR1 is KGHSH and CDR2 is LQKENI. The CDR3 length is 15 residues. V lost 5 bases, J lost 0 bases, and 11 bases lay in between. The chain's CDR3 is CASSNSGLAKNIQYF. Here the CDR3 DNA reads TGTGCCAGCTCAAACTCGGGACTAGCCAAAAACATTCAGTACTTC.

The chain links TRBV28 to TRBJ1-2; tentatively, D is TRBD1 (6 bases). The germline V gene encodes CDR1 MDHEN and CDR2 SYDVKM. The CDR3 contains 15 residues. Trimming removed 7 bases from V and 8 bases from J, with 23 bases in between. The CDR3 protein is CASTPLWGARGGYTF. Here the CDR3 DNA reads TGTGCCAGCACCCCGTTATGGGGGGCTCGTGGGGGCTACACCTTC.

CDR3 sequence: CASSFVPGQGGTEAFF. CDR3 in DNA: TGTGCCAGCAGCTTCGTCCCGGGACAGGGCGGCACTGAAGCTTTCTTT. The chain is built from TRBV5-4 and TRBJ1-1; 9 nucleotides match TRBD1. V was clipped by 2 bases and J by 4 bases; unmatched bases: 9. CDR1 and CDR2 from the germline V gene are SGHNT and YYREEE (reference sequence). The CDR3 extends over 16 amino acids.

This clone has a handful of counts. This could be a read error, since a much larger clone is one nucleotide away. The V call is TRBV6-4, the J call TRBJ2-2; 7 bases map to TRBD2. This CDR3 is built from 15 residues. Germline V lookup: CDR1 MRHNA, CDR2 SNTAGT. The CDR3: CASSDSWGGTGEPFF. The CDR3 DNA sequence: TGTGCCAGCAGTGACTCTTGGGGAGGGACCGGGGAGCCGTTTTTT.

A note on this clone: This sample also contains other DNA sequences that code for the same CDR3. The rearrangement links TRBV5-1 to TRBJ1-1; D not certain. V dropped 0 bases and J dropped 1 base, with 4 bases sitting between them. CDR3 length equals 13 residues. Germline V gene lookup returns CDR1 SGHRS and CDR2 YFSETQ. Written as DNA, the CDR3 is TGCGCCAGCAGCTTGGGGGGGAACACTGAAGCTTTCTTT. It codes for CASSLGGNTEAFF.

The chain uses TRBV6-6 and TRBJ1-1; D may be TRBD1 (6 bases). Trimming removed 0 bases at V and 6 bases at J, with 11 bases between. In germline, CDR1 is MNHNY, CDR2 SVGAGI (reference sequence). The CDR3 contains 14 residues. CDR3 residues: CASSYSRQVAEAFF. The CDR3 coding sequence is TGTGCCAGCAGTTACTCGCGACAGGTGGCTGAAGCTTTCTTT.

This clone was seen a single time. The CDR3 loop reads CASSPSLGGGAKNIQYF. CDR3 bases: TGTGCCAGCAGCCCTTCGCTAGGCGGGGGTGCCAAAAACATTCAGTACTTC. V gene TRBV4-2 combines with J gene TRBJ2-4; 7 nucleotides agree with TRBD2. CDR1 is LGHNA and CDR2 is YNFKEQ in the germline V gene. The CDR3 has 17 amino acids. Trimming at V came to 4 bases and at J to 1 base, leaving 10 bases not matched to a gene.

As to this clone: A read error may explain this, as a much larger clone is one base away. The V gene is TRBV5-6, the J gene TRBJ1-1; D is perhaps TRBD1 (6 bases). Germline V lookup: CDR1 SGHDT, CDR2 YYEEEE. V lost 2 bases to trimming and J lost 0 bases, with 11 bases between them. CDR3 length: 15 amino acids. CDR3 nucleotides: TGTGCCAGCAGCTTTATGGGGGGCGTGAACACTGAAGCTTTCTTT. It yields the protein CASSFMGGVNTEAFF.